This T cell receptor beta chain was sequenced in a study of blood T cell repertoires in COVID-19. Study-wide background: Collection of acute and convalescent COVID-19 samples took place in the United States, Italy and Spain. From T cells, B-cell-depleted T cells, or PBMCs came the material, which was cDNA or gDNA.

Authors' processing steps: Reference gene primer amplification gave estimated nucleated cell counts. The protocol was immunoSEQ multiplex PCR, while the TCRdb copy is restricted to in-frame clones and leaves out a portion. From that table come the V and J calls and clone size; the DNA was used to work out D and trimming. Of 370,000 or so clones in the sample, approximately 80% were seen once. Germline-derived CDR1 and CDR2 are SGHNT and YYREEE (reference sequence). The ends lost 2 bases at V and 0 bases at J; junction bases unmatched: 16. The CDR3 sequence is 19 residues long. Sequencing was done on a sample of peripheral blood. The rearrangement links TRBV5-4 to TRBJ2-7, with 8 bases aligning to TRBD2. This clonotype originated in a human donor with acute or convalescent COVID-19. The donor label of this sample is uncertain. The CDR3 nucleotides are TGTGCCAGCAGCTTATTTCGTCCTTCGGGGGGGTCTAGCTCCTACGAGCAGTACTTC. As protein: CASSLFRPSGGSSSYEQYF. The entire variable domain, with the rest obtained from reference TRBV5-4 and TRBJ2-7, is as follows: ETGVTQSPTHLIKTRGQQVTLRCSSQSGHNTVSWYQQALGQGPQFIFQYYREEENGRGNFPPRFSGLQFPNYSSELNVNALELDDSALYLCASSLFRPSGGSSSYEQYFGPGTRLTVT.